The 31 T cell receptor beta chains presented below share a single source sample, sequenced in a study of blood T cell repertoires in COVID-19. Sequencing was performed with immunoSEQ multiplex PCR; in TCRdb, only in-frame clones are kept and a portion is missing. The sample lists fewer than 400,000 clones, 80% to 90% occurring once. Sequencing input: PBMCs or T cells enriched from blood (not recorded which). The receptors derive from a woman aged 45-65 years who had recovered from COVID-19.

The rearrangement uses TRBV11-2 and TRBJ2-3; the D gene is possibly TRBD2 (7 bases). Trimming took 2 bases from V and 4 from J, leaving 10 bases between them. Looked up from germline, CDR1 is SGHAT and CDR2 is FQNNGV. The CDR3 sequence is 14 residues long. DNA of the CDR3: TGTGCCAGCAGCTTATGGGGGGGCTCAGATACGCAGTATTTT. It translates to CASSLWGGSDTQYF.

CDR3 coding DNA: TGTGCCAGCAGTACCGCGAGAAGAGGTCTTCAGCCCCAGCATTTT. Translated, it gives CASSTARRGLQPQHF. This chain joins TRBV28 and TRBJ1-5; D is uncertain. The CDR3 length is 15 residues. Trimming pared 5 bases from V and 6 bases from J, leaving 17 bases between. CDR1 is MDHEN and CDR2 is SYDVKM in the germline V gene.

This sequence joins TRBV7-9 and TRBJ2-7; TRBD1 matches 9 bases. CDR1 and CDR2 from the germline V gene are SEHNR and FQNEAQ (reference sequence). V gave up 4 bases and J gave up 2 bases; unmatched junction bases: 9. The CDR3 runs 16 residues. CDR3 amino acids: CASSSKEQGAPYEQYF. The CDR3 region has the DNA TGTGCCAGCAGCTCAAAAGAACAGGGGGCCCCCTACGAGCAGTACTTC.

This clone was seen only once. The gene calls are TRBV27 and TRBJ2-7, with D possibly TRBD1 on 7 matching bases. The germline V gene has CDR1 MNHEY and CDR2 SMNVEV (reference sequence). Trimming took off 10 bases at V and 4 bases at J, with 20 bases between the two ends. The CDR3 is 14 amino acids. This CDR3 reads CATVSDRDSYEQYF. CDR3 in DNA: TGTGCCACTGTGTCTGACAGGGACTCGTACGAGCAGTACTTC.

The rearrangement uses TRBV5-5 and TRBJ1-1; 7 bases line up with TRBD1. The junction had 11 bases not matched to a gene; V was cut back by 4 bases and J by 5 bases. CDR3 size: 15 residues. Germline V lookup: CDR1 SGHKS, CDR2 YYEKEE (reference sequence). The CDR3: CASSLGGAEGTEAFF. For the CDR3, the DNA is TGTGCCAGCAGCCTAGGGGGCGCAGAAGGAACTGAAGCTTTCTTT.

The chain uses TRBV6-2 or TRBV6-3 and TRBJ2-7; weak D call: TRBD1 (5 bases). The CDR3 consists of 15 residues. V lost 2 bases, J lost 2 bases, and 13 bases lay in between. Germline assignment: CDR1 MNHEY and CDR2 SVGEGT. The CDR3 sequence is CASSYQGRATYEQYF. The CDR3 coding sequence is TGTGCCAGCAGTTACCAGGGCAGGGCTACCTACGAGCAGTACTTC.

This clone was seen more than once but under ten times. The rearrangement joins TRBV4-1 to TRBJ1-6, with D unresolved. Trimming removed 2 bases at V and 10 bases at J, with 12 bases between. The CDR3 extends over 14 amino acids. Germline loops: CDR1 MGHRA, CDR2 YSYEKL. CDR3 nucleotide sequence: TGCGCCAGCAGCCAATCCGCGAATTCCTCACCCCTCCACTTT. Amino acids: CASSQSANSSPLHF.

This chain uses TRBV7-9 with TRBJ2-2; TRBD2 matches at 7 bases. The V gene end was trimmed by 1 base and the J gene end by 5 bases; junction bases not matched to a gene: 7. Germline V lookup: CDR1 SEHNR, CDR2 FQNEAQ (reference sequence). The CDR3 covers 16 residues. CDR3 sequence: CASSLGRDGGTGELFF. The CDR3 bases are TGTGCCAGCAGCTTAGGCCGGGACGGGGGGACCGGGGAGCTGTTTTTT. The complete variable domain, with remaining parts taken from reference TRBV7-9 and TRBJ2-2, reads DTGVSQNPRHKITKRGQNVTFRCDPISEHNRLYWYRQTLGQGPEFLTYFQNEAQLEKSRLLSDRFSAERPKGSFSTLEIQRTEQGDSAMYLCASSLGRDGGTGELFFGEGSRLTVL.

The chain uses TRBV7-2 and TRBJ1-1; D unresolved. Germline V gene data show CDR1 as SGHTA and CDR2 as FQGNSA. The CDR3 totals 11 residues. V was clipped by 7 bases and J by 7 bases, with 10 bases between them. CDR3 sequence: CASNQFGEAFF. The CDR3 nucleotides read TGTGCCAGCAACCAGTTTGGTGAAGCTTTCTTT.

In its sample, this clone was seen once. The chain is built from TRBV27 and TRBJ2-1; tentatively, D is TRBD2 (7 bases). The CDR3 spans 16 residues. Trimming cost V 5 bases and J 0 bases, with 14 bases left between them. Germline V gene lookup returns CDR1 MNHEY and CDR2 SMNVEV (reference sequence). CDR3 protein: CASSRQGGGSYNEQFF. DNA of the CDR3: TGTGCCAGCAGTAGGCAAGGGGGGGGCTCCTACAATGAGCAGTTCTTC.

This chain uses TRBV18 with TRBJ1-3; no definite D call. The CDR3 is 17 residues long. CDR1 is KGHSH and CDR2 is LQKENI in the germline V gene. The ends were cut back, 3 bases at V and 0 bases at J, with 15 bases in the middle. CDR3 nucleotide sequence: TGTGCCAGCTCACCTTCTGGTCAACTCACCTCTGGAAACACCATATATTTT. This gives the protein CASSPSGQLTSGNTIYF.

The rearrangement uses TRBV2 and TRBJ2-5; TRBD2 matches 15 bases. In germline, CDR1 is SNHLY, CDR2 FYNNEI. The CDR3 consists of 16 residues. Germline trimming cut 6 bases from V and 9 bases from J; bases unmatched to any gene: 11. The CDR3 spells CASSRGTSGGFGAQYF. CDR3 DNA sequence: TGTGCCAGCAGCCGAGGGACTAGCGGGGGGTTTGGGGCCCAGTACTTC.

The chain is built from TRBV6-4 and TRBJ2-3; the D is unclear. The V gene's germline CDR1 is MRHNA and CDR2 SNTAGT. With 2 bases removed from V and 0 bases from J, the gap between germline ends came to 3 bases. The CDR3 has 13 residues. Here the CDR3 reads CASSDTSTDTQYF. The CDR3, as DNA: TGTGCCAGCAGTGACACTAGCACAGATACGCAGTATTTT.

The chain carries TRBV28 and TRBJ1-4, with 9 bases matching TRBD1. The CDR3 loop spans 18 amino acids. The germline gives CDR1 MDHEN, CDR2 SYDVKM. Trimming cost V 6 bases and J 1 base; bases outside gene matches: 12. The CDR3 sequence is CASSPFSGQGETNEKLFF. CDR3 DNA sequence: TGTGCCAGCAGCCCTTTCTCGGGACAGGGAGAAACTAATGAAAAACTGTTTTTT.

The chain has TRBV7-9 and TRBJ1-3; D unresolved. CDR3 length: 12 amino acids. Trimming took 7 bases from V and 9 from J, leaving 13 bases between them. Germline assignment: CDR1 SEHNR and CDR2 FQNEAQ (reference sequence). The DNA of the CDR3 is TGTGCCAGCATAAACACCCTCAGCACCATATATTTT. It is translated as CASINTLSTIYF.

The chain is built from TRBV18 and TRBJ1-1; TRBD1 is a possible D gene (6 bases). Trimming shortened V by 2 bases and J by 8 bases, and 15 bases separated the two germline ends. In germline, CDR1 is KGHSH, CDR2 LQKENI. This CDR3 has 14 amino acids. The CDR3 DNA reads TGTGCCAGCTCACCAAACGTTGGGCAGGGGGAAGCTTTCTTT. It encodes CASSPNVGQGEAFF. The variable domain in full, with the rest retrieved from reference TRBV18 and TRBJ1-1, is NAGVMQNPRHLVRRRGQEARLRCSPMKGHSHVYWYRQLPEEGLKFMVYLQKENIIDESGMPKERFSAEFPKEGPSILRIQQVVRGDSAAYFCASSPNVGQGEAFFGQGTRLTVV.

J is TRBJ2-5 and V is TRBV7-8, with 10 bases identical to TRBD1. This CDR3 has 16 amino acids. V was pared by 0 bases and J by 5 bases, with 6 bases of the junction left unmatched. Germline lookup yields CDR1 SGHVS and CDR2 FQNEAQ. CDR3 region: CASSLALGGQGETQYF. CDR3 in DNA: TGTGCCAGCAGCTTAGCGCTAGGGGGACAGGGGGAGACCCAGTACTTC.

The chain has TRBV18 and TRBJ2-7, with TRBD1 as a possible D gene (6 bases). V shed 0 bases and J shed 0 bases, with 18 bases lying between them. The CDR3 extends over 18 amino acids. From germline, CDR1 is KGHSH and CDR2 LQKENI. This chain's CDR3 is CASSPPGLGLGGSYEQYF. CDR3 nucleotides: TGTGCCAGCTCACCACCGGGTTTGGGGCTAGGGGGCTCCTACGAGCAGTACTTC.

The chain uses TRBV7-9 and TRBJ1-6, with D perhaps TRBD1 (5 bases). The CDR3 contains 14 residues. Trimming left V 5 bases short and J 11 bases short, with 16 bases between. Germline loops: CDR1 SEHNR, CDR2 FQNEAQ (reference sequence). The CDR3 here is CASSPLEGRAPLHF. The CDR3 DNA reads TGTGCCAGCAGCCCCCTGGAGGGGCGAGCACCCCTCCACTTT.

This clone has a single count. The V gene is TRBV3-1 (or the pseudogene TRBV3-2), the J gene TRBJ1-1; unclear D gene. Per the germline V gene, CDR1 is LGHDT and CDR2 is YNNKEL (reference sequence). The CDR3 has 14 residues. The V and J ends lost 5 bases and 4 bases respectively, with 14 bases between them. The CDR3 DNA follows: TGTGCCAGCAGCGTATACGGGAGTGGCACTGAAGCTTTCTTT. Amino acid sequence: CASSVYGSGTEAFF.

J is TRBJ2-1 and V is TRBV5-6, with 7 positions matching TRBD2. V shed 3 bases, J shed 7 bases, and the junction held 10 bases outside the gene matches. The CDR3 length is 15 residues. Germline CDR1 reads SGHDT; CDR2 reads YYEEEE. Here the CDR3 DNA reads TGTGCCAGCAGCTCCAGAGGACTAGTTAAGAATGAGCAGTTCTTC. This translates into CASSSRGLVKNEQFF.

The V call is TRBV3-1 (or the pseudogene TRBV3-2), the J call TRBJ1-2; no clear D. Germline lookup yields CDR1 LGHDT and CDR2 YNNKEL (reference sequence). The V end lost 1 base, the J end lost 8 bases, and 8 bases lay between the germline ends. The CDR3 sequence is 12 residues long. The CDR3 spells CASSQGLEGYTF. The CDR3 DNA follows: TGTGCCAGCAGCCAAGGGTTAGAGGGCTACACCTTC.

The CDR3 bases are TGTGCTAGTGGGGTTCGGGGTCTGGGGACTAATGAAAAACTGTTTTTT. Protein sequence: CASGVRGLGTNEKLFF. The chain uses TRBV12-5 and TRBJ1-4; D is ambiguous. CDR1 is LGHNT and CDR2 is FRNRAP in the germline V gene. CDR3 length: 16 amino acids. The V gene lost 6 bases and the J gene lost 2 bases, with 16 bases spanning the gap.

This clone was found a few times. CDR3 bases: TGTGCCAGCAGTTACGGGGCCGGGGGAATCGAAGCTTTCTTT. Its translation is CASSYGAGGIEAFF. This chain links TRBV6-2 or TRBV6-3 with TRBJ1-1; D may be TRBD1 (5 bases). Looked up from germline, CDR1 is MNHEY and CDR2 is SVGEGT. The CDR3 runs 14 residues. Trimming took 2 bases from V and 8 from J, leaving 15 bases between them.

The chain recombines TRBV12-3 or TRBV12-4 with TRBJ2-7; TRBD1 matches at 7 bases. Trimming took 6 bases from V and 2 from J; bases not matched to a gene: 4. The CDR3 covers 13 residues. The CDR3: CASSPGQTYEQYF. The CDR3 bases are TGTGCCAGCAGCCCGGGACAGACCTACGAGCAGTACTTC.

The chain recombines TRBV6-5 with TRBJ2-1; D possibly corresponds to TRBD1 (6 bases). In germline, CDR1 is MNHEY, CDR2 SVGAGI. V lost 7 bases to trimming and J lost 8 bases, with 18 bases between them. The CDR3 has 14 amino acids. The CDR3 DNA is TGTGCCAGCAAGTCCCAGGGGTTAGTCGATGAGCAGTTCTTC. Translation gives CASKSQGLVDEQFF.

V gene TRBV27 combines with J gene TRBJ1-1, with 9 bases aligning to TRBD1. Germline CDR1 MNHEY, CDR2 SMNVEV (reference sequence). Trimming at V came to 5 bases and at J to 1 base, leaving 5 bases not matched to a gene. CDR3 size: 15 residues. DNA for the CDR3: TGTGCCAGCAGTCTTGGACAGGGGAGGAACACTGAAGCTTTCTTT. Translated, it gives CASSLGQGRNTEAFF.

This clone was seen a few times. The gene calls are TRBV15 and TRBJ2-2, with D possibly being TRBD1 (6 bases). Trimming pared 5 bases from V and 4 bases from J, leaving 11 bases between. The germline gives CDR1 LNHNV, CDR2 YYDKDF (reference sequence). The CDR3 has 14 amino acids. This CDR3 is CATSRDKATGELFF. The DNA for the CDR3 is TGTGCCACCAGCCGGGACAAAGCCACCGGGGAGCTGTTTTTT.

The V call is TRBV28, the J call TRBJ1-4; 9 nucleotides match TRBD1. CDR1 MDHEN and CDR2 SYDVKM come from the germline V gene. CDR3 size: 14 residues. V shed 7 bases and J 8 bases; nucleotides not matched to a gene: 8. CDR3 region: CASTWTGVREKLFF. CDR3 in DNA: TGTGCCAGCACCTGGACAGGGGTACGGGAAAAACTGTTTTTT.

The rearrangement links TRBV27 to TRBJ1-6; TRBD1 aligns across 8 bases. The ends lost 8 bases at V and 6 bases at J; junction bases unmatched: 12. This CDR3 is built from 16 residues. Germline loops: CDR1 MNHEY, CDR2 SMNVEV (reference sequence). The CDR3 loop reads CASASRGQGTNSPLHF. The DNA for the CDR3 is TGTGCCAGCGCCTCTCGAGGACAGGGAACTAATTCACCCCTCCACTTT.

The table lists this clone with a few counts. This chain links TRBV7-2 with TRBJ1-3; no clear D. CDR1 is SGHTA and CDR2 is FQGNSA in the germline V gene. V was trimmed by 1 base and J by 0 bases, leaving 10 bases between them. The CDR3 has 16 amino acids. The CDR3 sequence: CASSLGRARSGNTIYF. For the CDR3, the DNA is TGTGCCAGCAGCTTAGGGAGAGCGCGCTCTGGAAACACCATATATTTT. Complete variable domain (other parts from reference TRBV7-2 and TRBJ1-3): GAGVSQSPSNKVTEKGKDVELRCDPISGHTALYWYRQSLGQGLEFLIYFQGNSAPDKSGLPSDRFSAERTGGSVSTLTIQRTQQEDSAVYLCASSLGRARSGNTIYFGEGSWLTVV.